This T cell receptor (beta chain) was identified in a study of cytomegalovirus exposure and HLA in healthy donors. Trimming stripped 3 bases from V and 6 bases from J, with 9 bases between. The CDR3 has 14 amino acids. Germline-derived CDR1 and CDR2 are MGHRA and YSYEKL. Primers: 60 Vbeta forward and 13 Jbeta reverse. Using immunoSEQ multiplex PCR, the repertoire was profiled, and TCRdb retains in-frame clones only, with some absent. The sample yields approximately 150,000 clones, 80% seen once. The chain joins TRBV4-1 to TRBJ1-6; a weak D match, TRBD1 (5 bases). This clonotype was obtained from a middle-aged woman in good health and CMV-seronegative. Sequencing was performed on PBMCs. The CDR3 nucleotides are TGCGCCAGCAGCCAGGGGCAGACTAATTCACCCCTCCACTTT. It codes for CASSQGQTNSPLHF.